The 20 T cell receptor beta chains in this list originate from one sample, sequenced in a study of blood T cell repertoires in COVID-19. Data came from immunoSEQ multiplex PCR; TCRdb stores just in-frame clones and leaves some out. The sample includes tens of thousands of clones, roughly nine tenths seen only once; the top ten take 3% to 4%. The specimen was peripheral blood. The receptors here all came from a human donor in a cohort sampled during active COVID-19.

The chain joins TRBV14 to TRBJ1-3; D gene ambiguous. This CDR3 is built from 14 residues. CDR1 is SGHDN and CDR2 is FVKESK in the germline V gene. Trimming left V 4 bases short and J 0 bases short, with 7 bases between. The CDR3 nucleotides are TGTGCCAGCAGCCGGCGGTCCTCTGGAAACACCATATATTTT. Encoded protein: CASSRRSSGNTIYF.

The CDR3 region is CASGEGTAFNYGYTF. The CDR3 nucleotides are TGTGCCAGCGGAGAAGGGACAGCTTTCAACTATGGCTACACCTTC. The chain uses TRBV28 and TRBJ1-2, with 7 bases aligning to TRBD1. CDR3 length equals 15 residues. The V gene's germline CDR1 is MDHEN and CDR2 SYDVKM. J was trimmed by 2 bases and V by 8 bases; bases with no gene match: 11.

V is TRBV27 and J is TRBJ2-1, with D possibly matching TRBD2 (6 bases). The CDR3 is 16 residues long. Germline CDR1 MNHEY, CDR2 SMNVEV (reference sequence). V was clipped by 5 bases and J by 2 bases, with 16 bases between them. The CDR3 DNA reads TGTGCCAGCAGTCTACAAGCGGGTTGGACCTACAATGAGCAGTTCTTC. It yields the protein CASSLQAGWTYNEQFF.

The chain links TRBV6-1 to TRBJ1-5; the D is unclear. The CDR3 runs 15 residues. Germline lookup yields CDR1 MNHNS and CDR2 SASEGT. Trimming pared 3 bases from V and 0 bases from J, leaving 9 bases between. This chain's CDR3 is CASSESPDSNQPQHF. The CDR3 bases are TGTGCCAGCAGTGAGTCCCCAGATAGCAATCAGCCCCAGCATTTT.

V is TRBV10-1 and J is TRBJ1-5; perhaps TRBD1 as D (6 bases). Trimming took off 7 bases at V and 7 bases at J, with 14 bases between the two ends. This CDR3 comprises 13 residues. The germline gives CDR1 WNHNN, CDR2 SYGVQD (reference sequence). CDR3: CASNTGRDQPQHF. In DNA, the CDR3 is TGCGCCAGCAATACAGGGAGGGACCAGCCCCAGCATTTT.

The chain joins TRBV5-6 to TRBJ1-4, with D unresolved. V shed 1 base and J shed 5 bases, with 9 bases lying between them. Germline CDR1 SGHDT, CDR2 YYEEEE. The CDR3 is 14 amino acids. CDR3 protein: CASSLWETNEKLFF. The CDR3 DNA follows: TGTGCCAGCAGCTTGTGGGAGACAAATGAAAAACTGTTTTTT.

V usage is TRBV12-3 or TRBV12-4 and J usage is TRBJ1-6; D not certain. This CDR3 has 12 amino acids. V was trimmed by 6 bases and J by 11 bases, leaving 11 bases between them. The CDR3 protein is CASRAKNPPLHF. The CDR3 bases are TGTGCCAGCAGGGCAAAGAATCCACCCCTCCACTTT.

The V gene is TRBV7-2, the J gene TRBJ2-7; 7 bases map to TRBD1. Per germline, CDR1 SGHTA and CDR2 FQGNSA. The CDR3 contains 14 residues. V was pared by 2 bases and J by 4 bases, with 5 bases of the junction left unmatched. CDR3 sequence (DNA): TGTGCCAGCAGCTTATCTCAGGGGGTATACGAGCAGTACTTC. Translated, it gives CASSLSQGVYEQYF.

This clone was recorded only once. The chain joins TRBV5-1 to TRBJ1-2; D is ambiguous. The CDR3 has 16 amino acids. V lost 1 base and J lost 4, with 17 bases in between. The germline V gene encodes CDR1 SGHRS and CDR2 YFSETQ. The CDR3 loop is CASSLLDSPPVYGYTF. CDR3 DNA: TGCGCCAGCAGCTTGCTGGACTCCCCCCCAGTCTATGGCTACACCTTC.

The CDR3 DNA reads as TGCGCCAGCAGCTGGGCGGCAGGGGGCACGGATGGCTACACCTTC. This sequence encodes CASSWAAGGTDGYTF. The rearrangement uses TRBV5-1 and TRBJ1-2, with 8 bases matching TRBD1. Germline assignment: CDR1 SGHRS and CDR2 YFSETQ. CDR3 length: 15 residues. Germline trimming cut 3 bases from V and 6 bases from J; bases unmatched to any gene: 10.

The chain combines TRBV11-2 with TRBJ1-4; unclear D gene. The CDR3 spans 16 residues. CDR1 is SGHAT, CDR2 FQNNGV, per germline. V was cut by 2 bases and J by 2 bases, with 12 bases left in between. CDR3 protein: CASSLRRMSTNEKLFF. Here the CDR3 DNA reads TGTGCCAGCAGCTTACGCCGAATGAGCACTAATGAAAAACTGTTTTTT.

The V and J genes are TRBV7-2 and TRBJ2-4; D gene ambiguous. The CDR3 is 14 amino acids. The V end lost 5 bases, the J end lost 5 bases, and 13 bases lay between the germline ends. Germline CDR1 and CDR2: SGHTA and FQGNSA. CDR3 sequence: CASSPNLEENIQYF. The CDR3 DNA sequence: TGTGCCAGCAGCCCAAACCTCGAGGAAAACATTCAGTACTTC.

The chain recombines TRBV24-1 with TRBJ2-1, with 7 nucleotides matching TRBD1. The CDR3 runs to 15 residues. The junction had 7 bases not matched to a gene; V was cut back by 1 base and J by 8 bases. Germline CDR1 reads KGHDR; CDR2 reads SFDVKD. The CDR3 is CATSDFWTGGHEQFF. In DNA form, the CDR3 reads TGTGCCACCAGTGATTTTTGGACAGGCGGTCATGAGCAGTTCTTC.

V and J are TRBV3-1 (or the pseudogene TRBV3-2) and TRBJ2-2; no firm D call. Germline CDR1 and CDR2: LGHDT and YNNKEL (reference sequence). V was clipped by 0 bases and J by 6 bases, with 8 bases between them. The CDR3 has 14 residues. CDR3 coding DNA: TGTGCCAGCAGCCAAGATCGGAGCGCCGGGGAGCTGTTTTTT. It encodes CASSQDRSAGELFF.

CDR3 bases: TGTGCCAGCAGCTTGGTGGCAGATTATAGCAATCAGCCCCAGCATTTT. Its protein product is CASSLVADYSNQPQHF. The V gene is TRBV5-8, the J gene TRBJ1-5; no reliable D call. V lost 0 bases and J 0 bases, leaving 10 bases between the germline ends. Looked up from germline, CDR1 is SGHTS and CDR2 is YDEGEE. The CDR3 runs to 16 residues.

This clone was counted only a few times. V is TRBV6-6 and J is TRBJ1-5; 7 bases align to TRBD1. Looked up from germline, CDR1 is MNHNY and CDR2 is SVGAGI (reference sequence). The CDR3 is made up of 14 amino acids. The V segment lost 2 bases and the J segment 7 bases; nucleotides outside the gene matches: 5. The CDR3 nucleotides are TGTGCCAGCAGTTACCAGGGGGAGGACCAGCCCCAGCATTTT. This sequence encodes CASSYQGEDQPQHF.

CDR3 protein: CATSRVPLARETQYF. In DNA, the CDR3 is TGTGCCACCAGCAGAGTGCCCCTAGCGAGAGAGACCCAGTACTTC. The chain uses TRBV15 and TRBJ2-5; maybe TRBD2 (6 bases). The CDR3 sequence is 15 residues long. Per germline, CDR1 LNHNV and CDR2 YYDKDF (reference sequence). The V gene lost 1 base and the J gene lost 4 bases, with 13 bases spanning the gap. The full variable domain, rest sourced from reference TRBV15 and TRBJ2-5, is DAMVIQNPRYQVTQFGKPVTLSCSQTLNHNVMYWYQQKSSQAPKLLFHYYDKDFNNEADTPDNFQSRRPNTSFCFLDIRSPGLGDTAMYLCATSRVPLARETQYFGPGTRLLVL.

The chain uses TRBV6-2 or TRBV6-3 and TRBJ1-1, with TRBD1 identical over 7 bases. J gave up 5 bases and V 4 bases, and 4 bases lay outside the gene matches. Germline loops: CDR1 MNHEY, CDR2 SVGEGT. There are 13 residues in the CDR3. The CDR3, as DNA: TGTGCCAGCAGTTCCGACAGGGCGACTGAAGCTTTCTTT. This gives the protein CASSSDRATEAFF.

The rearrangement uses TRBV5-6 and TRBJ2-2; TRBD1 is a possible D gene (7 bases). V was cut by 3 bases and J by 4 bases, with 19 bases left in between. The CDR3 is 17 residues long. Germline V lookup: CDR1 SGHDT, CDR2 YYEEEE. CDR3 sequence: CASSWYGGQGGTGELFF. CDR3 bases: TGTGCCAGCAGCTGGTACGGCGGCCAGGGGGGCACCGGGGAGCTGTTTTTT.

The genes are TRBV9 and TRBJ1-1; TRBD1 aligns across 7 bases. Trimming removed 3 bases from V and 4 bases from J; junction bases left unmatched: 0. The CDR3 runs 12 residues. Germline CDR1 SGDLS, CDR2 YYNGEE. The CDR3 DNA sequence: TGTGCCAGCAGCGACAGGGGCACTGAAGCTTTCTTT. This translates into CASSDRGTEAFF.